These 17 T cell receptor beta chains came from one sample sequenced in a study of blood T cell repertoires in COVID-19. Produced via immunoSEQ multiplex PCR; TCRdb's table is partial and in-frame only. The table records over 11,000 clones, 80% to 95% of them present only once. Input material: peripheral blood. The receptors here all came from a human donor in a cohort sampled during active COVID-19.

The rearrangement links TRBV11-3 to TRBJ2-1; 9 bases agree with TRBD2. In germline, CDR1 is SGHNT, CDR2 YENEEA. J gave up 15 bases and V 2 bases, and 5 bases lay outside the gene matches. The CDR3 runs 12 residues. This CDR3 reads CASSLPAGGGFF. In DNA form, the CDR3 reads TGTGCCAGCAGCTTACCAGCGGGAGGAGGGTTCTTC.

The CDR3 bases are TGTGCCAGCAAACGGGGAGAGGGATTCTCTGGAAACACCATATATTTT. Its translation is CASKRGEGFSGNTIYF. The V and J genes are TRBV28 and TRBJ1-3; D uncertain. The CDR3 spans 16 residues. V was shortened by 7 bases and J by 0 bases, with 16 bases between the two germline ends. CDR1 MDHEN and CDR2 SYDVKM come from the germline V gene.

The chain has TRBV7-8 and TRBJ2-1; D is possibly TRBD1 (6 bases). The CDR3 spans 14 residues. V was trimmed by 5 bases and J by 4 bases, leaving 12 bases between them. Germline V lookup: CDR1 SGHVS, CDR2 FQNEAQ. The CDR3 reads CASSQGQFYNEQFF. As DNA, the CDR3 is TGTGCCAGCAGCCAAGGACAGTTTTACAATGAGCAGTTCTTC.

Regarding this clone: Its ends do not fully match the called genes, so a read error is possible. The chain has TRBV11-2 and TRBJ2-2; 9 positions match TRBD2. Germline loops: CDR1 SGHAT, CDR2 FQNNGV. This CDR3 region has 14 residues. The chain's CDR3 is CASILVAGAGELFF. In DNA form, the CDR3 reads TGTGCCAGCATCTTAGTAGCGGGAGCCGGGGAGCTGTTTTTT.

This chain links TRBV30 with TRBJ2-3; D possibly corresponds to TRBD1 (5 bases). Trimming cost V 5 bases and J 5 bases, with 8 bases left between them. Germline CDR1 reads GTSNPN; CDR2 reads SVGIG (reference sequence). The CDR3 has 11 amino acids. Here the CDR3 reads CAWGARDTQYF. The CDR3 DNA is TGTGCCTGGGGGGCTAGAGATACGCAGTATTTT.

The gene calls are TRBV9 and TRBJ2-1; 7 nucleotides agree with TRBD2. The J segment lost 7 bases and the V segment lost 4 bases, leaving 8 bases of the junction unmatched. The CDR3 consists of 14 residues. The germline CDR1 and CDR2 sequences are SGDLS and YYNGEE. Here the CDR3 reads CASSKRGVGNEQFF. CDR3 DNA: TGTGCCAGCAGCAAACGGGGGGTCGGGAATGAGCAGTTCTTC.

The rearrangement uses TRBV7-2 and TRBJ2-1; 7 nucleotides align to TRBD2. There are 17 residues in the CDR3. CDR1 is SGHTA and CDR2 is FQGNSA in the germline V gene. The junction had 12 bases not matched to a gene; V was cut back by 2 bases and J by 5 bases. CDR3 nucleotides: TGTGCCAGCAGCTTAATTCCCCCTGGGGAGGGCAACAATGAGCAGTTCTTC. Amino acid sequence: CASSLIPPGEGNNEQFF.

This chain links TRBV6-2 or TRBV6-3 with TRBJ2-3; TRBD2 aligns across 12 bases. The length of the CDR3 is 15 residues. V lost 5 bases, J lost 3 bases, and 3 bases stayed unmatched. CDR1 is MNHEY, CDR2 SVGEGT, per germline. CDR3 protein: CASSLAGGRTDTQYF. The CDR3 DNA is TGTGCCAGCAGTCTAGCGGGGGGGCGGACAGATACGCAGTATTTT.

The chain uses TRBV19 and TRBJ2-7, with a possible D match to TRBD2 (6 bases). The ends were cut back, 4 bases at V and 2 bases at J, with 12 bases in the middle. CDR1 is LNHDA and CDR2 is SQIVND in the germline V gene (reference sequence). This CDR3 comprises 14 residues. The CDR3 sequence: CASSSGAPPYEQYF. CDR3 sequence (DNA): TGTGCCAGTAGTAGCGGGGCCCCCCCCTACGAGCAGTACTTC.

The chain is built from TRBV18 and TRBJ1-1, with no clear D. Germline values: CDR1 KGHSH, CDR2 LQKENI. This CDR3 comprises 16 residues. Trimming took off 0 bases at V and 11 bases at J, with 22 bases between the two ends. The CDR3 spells CASSPPQNGDQAGAFF. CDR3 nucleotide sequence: TGTGCCAGCTCACCACCGCAAAATGGAGATCAAGCTGGGGCTTTCTTT.

In DNA form, the CDR3 reads TGTGCCAGCTCACTACAGGGTTATAGCAATCAGCCCCAGCATTTT. As protein: CASSLQGYSNQPQHF. The rearrangement joins TRBV18 to TRBJ1-5; possibly TRBD1 for D (6 bases). The CDR3 is made up of 15 amino acids. Per the germline V gene, CDR1 is KGHSH and CDR2 is LQKENI. Between the trimmed V and J ends, which lost 4 bases and 0 bases, there was a span of 10 bases. The complete variable domain, with remaining parts taken from reference TRBV18 and TRBJ1-5, reads NAGVMQNPRHLVRRRGQEARLRCSPMKGHSHVYWYRQLPEEGLKFMVYLQKENIIDESGMPKERFSAEFPKEGPSILRIQQVVRGDSAAYFCASSLQGYSNQPQHFGDGTRLSIL.

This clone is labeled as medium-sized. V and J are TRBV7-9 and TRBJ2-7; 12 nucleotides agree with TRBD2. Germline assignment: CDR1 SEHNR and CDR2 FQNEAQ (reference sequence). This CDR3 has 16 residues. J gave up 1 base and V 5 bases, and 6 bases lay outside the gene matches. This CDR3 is CASSGGLAGLSYEQYF. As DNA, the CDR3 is TGTGCCAGCAGCGGAGGACTAGCGGGATTATCCTACGAGCAGTACTTC.

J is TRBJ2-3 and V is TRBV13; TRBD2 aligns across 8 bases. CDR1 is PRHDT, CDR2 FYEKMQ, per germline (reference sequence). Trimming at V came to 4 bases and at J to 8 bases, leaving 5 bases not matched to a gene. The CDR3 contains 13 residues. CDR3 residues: CASSSSRGGTQYF. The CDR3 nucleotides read TGTGCCAGCAGCTCCTCCCGGGGGGGTACGCAGTATTTT.

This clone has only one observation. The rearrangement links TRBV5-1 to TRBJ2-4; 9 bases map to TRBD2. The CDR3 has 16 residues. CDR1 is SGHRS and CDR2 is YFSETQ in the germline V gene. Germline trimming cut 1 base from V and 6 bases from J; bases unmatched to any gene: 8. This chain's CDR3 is CASSLRPSGDSNIQYF. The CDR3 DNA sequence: TGCGCCAGCAGCTTGAGGCCTAGCGGGGACTCAAACATTCAGTACTTC.

The CDR3 here is CASSLALVQGRAGANVLTF. CDR3 nucleotide sequence: TGCGCCAGCAGCTTGGCCTTGGTTCAGGGGCGGGCTGGGGCCAACGTCCTGACTTTC. The chain employs TRBV5-1 and TRBJ2-6; a weak D match, TRBD1 (6 bases). V was trimmed by 0 bases and J by 2 bases, leaving 18 bases between them. CDR1 SGHRS and CDR2 YFSETQ come from the germline V gene. The CDR3 has 19 residues. Full variable domain (rest looked up from reference TRBV5-1 and TRBJ2-6): KAGVTQTPRYLIKTRGQQVTLSCSPISGHRSVSWYQQTPGQGLQFLFEYFSETQRNKGNFPGRFSGRQFSNSRSEMNVSTLELGDSALYLCASSLALVQGRAGANVLTFGAGSRLTVL.

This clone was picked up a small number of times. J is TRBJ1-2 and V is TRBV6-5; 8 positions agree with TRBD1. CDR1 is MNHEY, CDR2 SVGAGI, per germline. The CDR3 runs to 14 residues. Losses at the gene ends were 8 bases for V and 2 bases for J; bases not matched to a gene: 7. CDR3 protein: CASARTGLNYGYTF. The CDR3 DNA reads TGTGCCAGCGCCCGGACAGGGCTCAACTATGGCTACACCTTC.

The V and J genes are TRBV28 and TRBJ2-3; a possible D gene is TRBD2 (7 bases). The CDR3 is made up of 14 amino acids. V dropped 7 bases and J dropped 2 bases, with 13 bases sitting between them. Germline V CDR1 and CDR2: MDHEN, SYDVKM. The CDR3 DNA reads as TGTGCCAGCATGATGGCGGGGGCCACAGATACGCAGTATTTT. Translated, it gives CASMMAGATDTQYF.